Listed below are T cell receptor beta chains from one sample, sequenced in a study of T-cell memory formation after mild COVID-19. TCRdb fed the 5' RACE reads into MiXCR, producing one record per CDR3 protein. The top ten hold approximately 8.1% of the sample, which has some 600,000 distinct CDR3 sequences, 17% seen once. The sequencing input was PBMCs or a T cell subset sorted from them (not recorded which). The receptors originated from an adult woman who had mild COVID-19 (a few samples of this study predate the infection). Cell type and time point are not known. Each CDR3 is given with its conserved first and last residue. The D gene is left open where the match is weak. Clone size is given for some rows only: seen once, a few or many times, or a class if the clone is expanded.

v_gene	abundance	j_gene	d_gene	CDR3aa	CDR3nt
TRBV5-1	many	TRBJ2-3	NA	CASSAGQPDTQYF	TGCGCCAGCAGCGCAGGACAGCCGGATACGCAGTATTTT
TRBV7-9	few	TRBJ2-5	NA	CASSLFRDNQETQYF	TGTGCCAGCAGCTTATTCCGGGACAACCAAGAGACCCAGTACTTC
TRBV20-1	NA	TRBJ2-1	TRBD2	CSARLPGLDSGEQFF	TGCAGTGCTAGACTTCCGGGACTAGATTCCGGTGAGCAGTTCTTC
TRBV12-3/TRBV12-4	few	TRBJ2-5	NA	CASSPNGGPQETQYF	TGTGCCAGCAGTCCGAATGGGGGTCCTCAAGAGACCCAGTACTTC
TRBV12-2	NA	TRBJ2-3	NA	CASRYRPTYQADTQYF	TGTGCAAGTCGCTATCGACCCACTTATCAGGCAGATACGCAGTATTTT
TRBV15	NA	TRBJ2-1	NA	CATSRELLGRSVRNEQFF	TGTGCCACCAGCAGAGAACTGCTTGGCAGATCGGTCCGCAATGAGCAGTTCTTC
TRBV7-6	NA	TRBJ2-1	NA	CASSLDPASYNEQFF	TGTGCCAGCAGCTTAGATCCCGCCTCCTACAATGAGCAGTTCTTC
TRBV12-3/TRBV12-4	once	TRBJ2-3	NA	CASTPNTDTQYF	TGTGCCAGCACCCCTAACACAGATACGCAGTATTTT
TRBV20-1	many	TRBJ1-6	NA	CSASHVDNSPLHF	TGCAGTGCTAGTCACGTAGATAATTCACCCCTCCACTTT
TRBV7-2	NA	TRBJ2-5	NA	CASTFLPPAGRETQYF	TGTGCCAGCACCTTCCTCCCCCCGGCAGGGCGGGAGACCCAGTACTTC
TRBV5-1	NA	TRBJ2-2	NA	CASSLVGGLNTGELFF	TGCGCCAGCAGCTTGGTAGGGGGTTTGAACACCGGGGAGCTGTTTTTT
TRBV12-3/TRBV12-4	few	TRBJ2-1	NA	CASSFFGEQFF	TGTGCCAGCAGTTTTTTTGGGGAGCAGTTCTTC
TRBV20-1	few	TRBJ2-5	NA	CSARDRTQETQYF	TGCAGTGCTAGAGATCGGACCCAAGAGACCCAGTACTTC
TRBV13	NA	TRBJ2-1	NA	CASRQQGRYNEQFF	TGTGCCAGCAGACAACAGGGGAGGTACAATGAGCAGTTCTTC
TRBV27	NA	TRBJ2-1	NA	CASSLAGGSVYEQFF	TGTGCCAGCAGCCTGGCCGGAGGTAGTGTCTATGAGCAGTTCTTC
TRBV18	NA	TRBJ2-3	TRBD2	CASSPSAGGRTQYF	TGTGCCAGCTCACCAAGCGCGGGGGGACGTACGCAGTATTTT
TRBV11-2	few	TRBJ2-3	NA	CASSLEHTDTQYF	TGTGCCAGCAGCTTAGAACACACAGATACGCAGTATTTT
TRBV7-6	few	TRBJ2-5	NA	CASSPSTVGSGEETQYF	TGTGCCAGCAGCCCCTCGACCGTTGGGTCTGGGGAAGAGACCCAGTACTTC
TRBV30	NA	TRBJ2-7	NA	CAWSVLWGGEQYF	TGTGCCTGGAGTGTATTGTGGGGCGGGGAGCAGTACTTC
TRBV2	few	TRBJ1-2	TRBD1	CASSEDRAGTF	TGTGCCAGCAGTGAGGACAGGGCGGGGACCTTC
TRBV3-1	once	TRBJ1-2	NA	CASSQGSGYGYTF	TGTGCCAGCAGCCAAGGTTCAGGGTATGGCTACACCTTC
TRBV24-1	few	TRBJ2-2	NA	CATSDPSPAGFDTGELFF	TGTGCCACCAGTGATCCCAGCCCGGCGGGATTCGACACCGGGGAGCTGTTTTTT
TRBV7-6	few	TRBJ1-1	NA	CASSLNLQNTEAFF	TGTGCCAGCAGCTTAAATCTCCAGAACACTGAAGCTTTCTTT
TRBV4-2	many	TRBJ2-2	NA	CASSQSGTNTGELFF	TGTGCCAGCAGCCAAAGCGGAACGAACACCGGGGAGCTGTTTTTT
TRBV12-3/TRBV12-4	many	TRBJ2-1	TRBD1	CASSLGQGWDNEQFF	TGTGCCAGCAGTCTAGGACAGGGCTGGGACAATGAGCAGTTCTTC
TRBV12-3/TRBV12-4	few	TRBJ2-7	NA	CASSHQGFEQYF	TGTGCCAGCAGTCACCAGGGGTTCGAGCAGTACTTC
TRBV5-1	NA	TRBJ2-4	NA	CASSLDRPGRWGNIQYF	TGCGCCAGCAGCTTGGACAGGCCGGGACGTTGGGGAAACATTCAGTACTTC
TRBV9	NA	TRBJ2-7	NA	CASSVGNGIHEQYF	TGTGCCAGCAGCGTAGGAAATGGGATCCACGAGCAGTACTTC
TRBV2	few	TRBJ2-1	TRBD2	CASSGVVTSGDHEQFF	TGTGCCAGCAGTGGAGTGGTGACTAGCGGGGACCATGAGCAGTTCTTC
TRBV4-3	NA	TRBJ2-7	NA	CASSLTWGMTYEQYF	TGCGCCAGCAGCCTCACTTGGGGGATGACCTACGAGCAGTACTTC
TRBV7-9	NA	TRBJ2-4	NA	CASSRIKQPSKNIQYF	TGTGCCAGCAGCCGTATCAAACAGCCTTCCAAAAACATTCAGTACTTC
TRBV11-2	few	TRBJ1-5	NA	CASSYQGGQPQHF	TGTGCCAGCAGCTATCAGGGAGGGCAGCCCCAGCATTTT
TRBV11-3	NA	TRBJ2-6	TRBD1	CASSFTGGRTAGANVLTF	TGTGCCAGCAGCTTTACAGGGGGCCGAACGGCTGGGGCCAACGTCCTGACTTTC
TRBV12-3/TRBV12-4	many	TRBJ2-7	NA	CASSFLKPEGEQYF	TGTGCCAGCAGTTTCCTGAAGCCTGAGGGGGAGCAGTACTTC
TRBV4-1	NA	TRBJ1-6	NA	CASSHHTDGYNSPLHF	TGCGCCAGCAGCCATCATACGGACGGATATAATTCACCCCTCCACTTT
TRBV9	few	TRBJ2-2	NA	CASSPTGAPQAGELFF	TGTGCCAGCAGCCCTACGGGCGCCCCGCAGGCCGGGGAGCTGTTTTTT
TRBV6-5	NA	TRBJ2-2	NA	CASLRPVGGELFF	TGTGCCAGCCTCCGGCCCGTGGGCGGGGAGCTGTTTTTT
TRBV28	NA	TRBJ2-1	TRBD2	CASSTSGGAGSYNEQFF	TGTGCCAGCAGCACTAGCGGGGGGGCCGGGTCCTACAATGAGCAGTTCTTC
TRBV5-1	few	TRBJ1-1	TRBD1	CASSLQGEGTEAFF	TGCGCCAGCAGTCTACAGGGGGAAGGCACTGAAGCTTTCTTT
TRBV28	few	TRBJ2-5	NA	CASASGGMQETQYF	TGTGCCAGCGCCTCGGGCGGGATGCAAGAGACCCAGTACTTC
TRBV10-1	NA	TRBJ1-5	NA	CQGGGAGRQPLFSNQPQHF	TGCCAGGGAGGGGGAGCAGGTCGACAACCACTATTTAGCAATCAGCCCCAGCATTTT
TRBV7-8	NA	TRBJ2-5	TRBD2	CASSLGVVAGNLETQYF	TGTGCCAGCAGCTTAGGGGTGGTAGCGGGGAATTTGGAGACCCAGTACTTC
TRBV29-1	few	TRBJ2-2	NA	CSVWGADTGELFF	TGCAGCGTATGGGGGGCAGACACCGGGGAGCTGTTTTTT
TRBV12-3/TRBV12-4	few	TRBJ2-7	TRBD1	CASSDMGGPGQGSYEQYF	TGTGCCAGCAGCGATATGGGAGGTCCGGGACAGGGCTCCTACGAGCAGTACTTC